A single sample gave rise to the 30 T cell receptor beta chains below, sequenced in a study of T-cell reconstitution after alpha-beta-depleted transplantation in children. As it was prepared, the TCRbeta library received unique molecular identifiers. Each CDR3 protein is one row after TCRdb ran MiXCR on the PCR reads. The profile covers about 410,000 distinct CDR3 sequences, with roughly 20% appearing a single time and 3.5% to 4% taken by the ten largest. Sample: PBMCs from the stem cell graft donor, taken from the stem cell graft. The receptors here all came from a human donor who donated a stem cell graft to a child with acute myeloid leukemia.

This chain uses TRBV7-9 with TRBJ2-1; 7 bases map to TRBD1. With 5 bases clipped from V and 6 bases from J, the junction kept 10 bases outside the gene matches. The CDR3 length is 15 residues. CDR1 is SEHNR and CDR2 is FQNEAQ in the germline V gene (reference sequence). CDR3 sequence: CASSGDRVILNEQFF. CDR3 nucleotides: TGTGCCAGCAGCGGAGACAGGGTCATTCTCAATGAGCAGTTCTTC.

This chain uses TRBV12-3 or TRBV12-4 with TRBJ1-1; the D is unclear. Trimming removed 6 bases from V and 5 bases from J, with 16 bases in between. The CDR3 is 14 residues long. The CDR3 nucleotides are TGTGCCAGCAGCCCCCAGGCTCCAAGGACTGAAGCTTTCTTT. This translates into CASSPQAPRTEAFF.

This clonotype was observed a single time. The chain is built from TRBV20-1 and TRBJ2-2; the D gene is possibly TRBD1 (6 bases). This CDR3 spans 16 amino acids. The germline CDR1 and CDR2 sequences are DFQATT and SNEGSKA (reference sequence). Trimming shortened V by 6 bases and J by 2 bases, and 19 bases separated the two germline ends. The CDR3 DNA is TGCAGTGCCCAACGAACCGGGACAAAAAACACCGGGGAGCTGTTTTTT. This gives the protein CSAQRTGTKNTGELFF.

J is TRBJ2-1 and V is TRBV12-3 or TRBV12-4; the D gene is possibly TRBD1 (5 bases). The CDR3 spans 14 residues. Trimming left V 4 bases short and J 1 base short, with 8 bases between. CDR3 nucleotide sequence: TGTGCCAGCAGTTGGACACCTTCCTACAATGAGCAGTTCTTC. This encodes CASSWTPSYNEQFF.

Many counts were recorded for this clonotype. The gene calls are TRBV6-2 or TRBV6-3 and TRBJ2-1, with D maybe TRBD1 (6 bases). The CDR3 has 14 residues. In germline, CDR1 is MNHEY, CDR2 SVGEGT. Trimming removed 8 bases at V and 7 bases at J, with 18 bases between. The CDR3 protein is CASRGRGLGNEQFF. The CDR3 DNA sequence: TGTGCCAGCCGAGGCAGGGGCTTGGGAAATGAGCAGTTCTTC.

This clonotype has at least ten counts. J is TRBJ2-7 and V is TRBV29-1, with D possibly being TRBD1 or TRBD2 (6 bases each). The CDR3 loop spans 12 amino acids. The germline gives CDR1 SQVTM, CDR2 ANQGSEA. Trimming removed 4 bases at V and 5 bases at J, with 12 bases between. CDR3 in DNA: TGCAGCGTTGGCGAGAGGGGGGACGAGCAGTACTTC. As protein: CSVGERGDEQYF.

V usage is TRBV7-2 and J usage is TRBJ2-5; the D is unclear. Germline V gene lookup returns CDR1 SGHTA and CDR2 FQGNSA. V shed 0 bases and J shed 4 bases, with 12 bases lying between them. The CDR3 length is 15 residues. The CDR3 DNA is TGTGCCAGCAGCTTAGCCGCCGGGCCACTAGAGACCCAGTACTTC. Encoded protein: CASSLAAGPLETQYF.

This clonotype has only a few counts. The chain combines TRBV28 with TRBJ2-6; TRBD1 matches 10 bases. The V gene's germline CDR1 is MDHEN and CDR2 SYDVKM. This CDR3 spans 16 amino acids. V lost 6 bases to trimming and J lost 4 bases; unmatched junction nucleotides: 6. The CDR3 nucleotides read TGTGCCAGCAGACAGACAGGGGGCGCCGGGGCCAACGTCCTGACTTTC. Translated: CASRQTGGAGANVLTF.

This clonotype has only a few counts. The chain links TRBV3-1 to TRBJ2-2; D not certain. The CDR3 has 14 amino acids. V dropped 8 bases and J dropped 4 bases, with 14 bases sitting between them. Per the germline V gene, CDR1 is LGHDT and CDR2 is YNNKEL (reference sequence). The CDR3 spells CASAGPLGTGELFF. The DNA for the CDR3 is TGTGCCAGCGCCGGGCCCTTAGGCACCGGGGAGCTGTTTTTT.

This clonotype has more than one count but fewer than ten. The genes are TRBV7-9 and TRBJ2-2, with 11 bases that match TRBD1. CDR3 length: 15 residues. Germline values: CDR1 SEHNR, CDR2 FQNEAQ (reference sequence). J lost 4 bases, V lost 7 bases, and 5 bases had no gene match. As DNA, the CDR3 is TGTGCCAGCATCGGGACAGGGGGATCCACCGGGGAGCTGTTTTTT. It specifies CASIGTGGSTGELFF. The whole variable domain, filled in from reference TRBV7-9 and TRBJ2-2, reads DTGVSQNPRHKITKRGQNVTFRCDPISEHNRLYWYRQTLGQGPEFLTYFQNEAQLEKSRLLSDRFSAERPKGSFSTLEIQRTEQGDSAMYLCASIGTGGSTGELFFGEGSRLTVL.

In this sample, this clonotype turned up a few times. The chain joins TRBV20-1 to TRBJ2-5; D unclear. The CDR3 contains 11 residues. CDR1 DFQATT and CDR2 SNEGSKA come from the germline V gene (reference sequence). Trimming removed 0 bases from V and 7 bases from J, with 6 bases in between. CDR3 in amino acids: CSARDSGTQYF. CDR3 nucleotides: TGCAGTGCTAGAGATAGTGGGACCCAGTACTTC.

This clonotype was counted many times. The gene calls are TRBV12-3 or TRBV12-4 and TRBJ2-5; D gene uncertain. The CDR3 runs to 15 residues. V lost 5 bases to trimming and J lost 1 base, with 14 bases between them. CDR3 sequence (DNA): TGTGCCAGCAGTCCCCCGGGCTACTTCCAAGAGACCCAGTACTTC. As protein: CASSPPGYFQETQYF.

This sequence joins TRBV20-1 and TRBJ1-1; D is possibly TRBD1 (6 bases). V shed 3 bases and J shed 2 bases, with 13 bases lying between them. Germline CDR1 DFQATT, CDR2 SNEGSKA (reference sequence). The CDR3 covers 14 residues. The CDR3 here is CSASGGARNTEAFF. CDR3 coding DNA: TGCAGTGCTAGTGGGGGGGCGCGAAACACTGAAGCTTTCTTT.

The CDR3 spells CATTLYRDRHEQYF. Here the CDR3 DNA reads TGTGCCACTACGCTATACAGGGATCGCCACGAGCAGTACTTC. V gene TRBV6-1 combines with J gene TRBJ2-7; a weak D match, TRBD1 (6 bases). CDR3 length: 14 residues. V shed 10 bases and J shed 5 bases, with 21 bases lying between them. The V gene's germline CDR1 is MNHNS and CDR2 SASEGT.

This clonotype appeared a few times. The gene calls are TRBV12-3 or TRBV12-4 and TRBJ1-5; 8 nucleotides match TRBD1. V lost 5 bases, J lost 6 bases, and 6 bases stayed unmatched. CDR3 size: 14 residues. This CDR3 is CASSPGGGLQPQHF. The CDR3 DNA reads as TGTGCCAGCAGTCCAGGGGGCGGTCTTCAGCCCCAGCATTTT.

This clonotype has more than one count but fewer than ten. The chain carries TRBV7-2 and TRBJ2-1, with 11 nucleotides matching TRBD2. V was clipped by 5 bases and J by 8 bases; unmatched bases: 14. This CDR3 comprises 17 residues. Per germline, CDR1 SGHTA and CDR2 FQGNSA. The CDR3 protein is CASSLYGTSGTPYEQFF. The CDR3 nucleotides read TGTGCCAGCAGCCTTTACGGGACTAGCGGCACCCCGTATGAGCAGTTCTTC.

DNA of the CDR3: TGTGCCAGCAGGCGGAGGGACAACTACGAGCAGTACTTC. Protein: CASRRRDNYEQYF. The chain recombines TRBV21-1 with TRBJ2-7; the D call TRBD1 from the table was never checked on the DNA. TRBV21-1 is listed as a pseudogene. This CDR3 has 13 amino acids.

This sequence joins TRBV25-1 and TRBJ1-1, with 8 nucleotides matching TRBD1. V dropped 6 bases and J dropped 0; count of bases not matched to a gene: 3. The length of the CDR3 is 14 residues. CDR1 and CDR2 from the germline V gene are MGHDK and SYGVNS. CDR3 coding DNA: TGTGCCAGCAGCGAGGGACAGGTGAACACTGAAGCTTTCTTT. Its protein product is CASSEGQVNTEAFF. Filled out from reference TRBV25-1 and TRBJ1-1, the complete variable domain reads EADIYQTPRYLVIGTGKKITLECSQTMGHDKMYWYQQDPGMELHLIHYSYGVNSTEKGDLSSESTVSRIRTEHFPLTLESARPSHTSQYLCASSEGQVNTEAFFGQGTRLTVV.

This clonotype was recorded many times. The J gene is TRBJ1-1, the V gene TRBV6-5, with no clear D. Germline V gene sequence: CDR1 MNHEY, CDR2 SVGAGI. The CDR3 extends over 16 amino acids. V lost 0 bases and J 6 bases, leaving 17 bases between the germline ends. CDR3 sequence (DNA): TGTGCCAGCAGTTACTCGGGTTGGGTGTCCGGCCCTGAAGCTTTCTTT. Translation: CASSYSGWVSGPEAFF.

This clonotype has only a few counts. CDR3 sequence reads: CASSYYDRIEAFF. The DNA for the CDR3 is TGCGCCAGCAGCTACTACGACAGGATCGAAGCTTTCTTT. The V gene is TRBV5-1, the J gene TRBJ1-1, with TRBD1 as a possible D gene (6 bases). In germline, CDR1 is SGHRS, CDR2 YFSETQ. This CDR3 spans 13 amino acids. Between the trimmed V and J ends, which lost 3 bases and 8 bases, there was a span of 14 bases.

This clonotype was counted between two and nine times. The genes are TRBV12-3 or TRBV12-4 and TRBJ1-5; no reliable D call. V was trimmed by 10 bases and J by 0 bases, leaving 10 bases between them. CDR3 size: 13 residues. The CDR3 is CATGLNSNQPQHF. The CDR3 coding sequence is TGTGCCACTGGACTGAATAGCAATCAGCCCCAGCATTTT.

This clonotype was recorded many times. This chain links TRBV27 with TRBJ1-4; 7 bases fit TRBD1. Looked up from germline, CDR1 is MNHEY and CDR2 is SMNVEV (reference sequence). The V and J ends lost 3 bases and 5 bases, in that order; junction bases with no gene match: 0. The CDR3 is 13 amino acids. CDR3 protein: CASSLDRNEKLFF. DNA of the CDR3: TGTGCCAGCAGTTTGGACAGGAATGAAAAACTGTTTTTT.

The rearrangement joins TRBV5-1 to TRBJ2-7, with no clear D. V shed 0 bases and J shed 6 bases, with 22 bases lying between them. This CDR3 contains 17 residues. Germline assignment: CDR1 SGHRS and CDR2 YFSETQ. The CDR3 loop is CASSLDKGAIEHREQYF. The CDR3 DNA reads as TGCGCCAGCAGCTTGGATAAGGGCGCTATAGAACATCGCGAGCAGTACTTC.

This clonotype was seen ten or more times. This sequence joins TRBV4-2 and TRBJ2-2; 12 bases are a match to TRBD2. CDR1 and CDR2 from the germline V gene are LGHNA and YNFKEQ. With 0 bases clipped from V and 9 bases from J, the junction kept 5 bases outside the gene matches. The CDR3 runs 16 residues. The CDR3 region has the DNA TGTGCCAGCAGCCAAGATGTGACTAGCGGGAGTTGGGAGCTGTTTTTT. Amino acid sequence: CASSQDVTSGSWELFF.

This clonotype occurred many times. J is TRBJ2-7 and V is TRBV4-2; 7 nucleotides line up with TRBD1. CDR1 is LGHNA and CDR2 is YNFKEQ in the germline V gene. J lost 0 bases, V lost 3 bases, and 2 bases had no gene match. The CDR3 covers 14 residues. The CDR3 region is CASSQDRTSYEQYF. Written as DNA, the CDR3 is TGTGCCAGCAGCCAGGACAGGACCTCCTACGAGCAGTACTTC.

The table lists this clonotype with a few counts. The rearrangement joins TRBV9 to TRBJ1-1; D unclear. Per the germline V gene, CDR1 is SGDLS and CDR2 is YYNGEE. The germline V and J ends were trimmed by 4 bases and 1 base, with 14 bases remaining between them. The CDR3 has 15 residues. The CDR3 nucleotides are TGTGCCAGCAGCTCACCGTTGGGTCGGAACACTGAAGCTTTCTTT. This gives the protein CASSSPLGRNTEAFF.

The V call is TRBV7-9, the J call TRBJ2-1; 7 bases are shared with TRBD2. The V gene end was trimmed by 4 bases and the J gene end by 11 bases; junction bases not matched to a gene: 5. The CDR3 consists of 12 residues. Looked up from germline, CDR1 is SEHNR and CDR2 is FQNEAQ (reference sequence). CDR3 nucleotide sequence: TGTGCCAGCAGCTCCTCTAGCGGAAAGCAGTTCTTC. As protein: CASSSSSGKQFF. Looking up the rest from reference TRBV7-9 and TRBJ2-1 gives the full variable domain: DTGVSQNPRHKITKRGQNVTFRCDPISEHNRLYWYRQTLGQGPEFLTYFQNEAQLEKSRLLSDRFSAERPKGSFSTLEIQRTEQGDSAMYLCASSSSSGKQFFGPGTRLTVL.

There are many counts of this clonotype. CDR3 DNA sequence: TGCGCCAGCAGCCAAGAGACGCACTATGGCTACACCTTC. Protein sequence: CASSQETHYGYTF. The chain recombines TRBV4-1 with TRBJ1-2; the D is unclear. Germline CDR1 reads MGHRA; CDR2 reads YSYEKL. Trimming pared 0 bases from V and 3 bases from J, leaving 5 bases between. The length of the CDR3 is 13 residues.

The chain joins TRBV20-1 to TRBJ1-2; D may be TRBD1 (5 bases). The V end lost 3 bases, the J end lost 8 bases, and 19 bases lay between the germline ends. The CDR3 covers 14 residues. Germline-derived CDR1 and CDR2 are DFQATT and SNEGSKA (reference sequence). CDR3 sequence (DNA): TGCAGTGCTAGCTCGGACACGTCCTATCAGGGCTACACCTTC. Encoded protein: CSASSDTSYQGYTF.

This clonotype was seen repeatedly, ten times or more. The J gene is TRBJ2-1, the V gene TRBV20-1; TRBD2 matches 9 bases. The CDR3 has 14 amino acids. The germline CDR1 and CDR2 sequences are DFQATT and SNEGSKA (reference sequence). The V gene end was trimmed by 6 bases and the J gene end by 4 bases; junction bases not matched to a gene: 7. The CDR3 here is CSAMTSGLYNEQFF. DNA for the CDR3: TGCAGTGCAATGACTAGCGGATTATACAATGAGCAGTTCTTC.